One and the same sample provided the 11 T cell receptor beta chains below, sequenced in a study of T and B cells in COVID-19 patients (TCRdb year 2020). Genomic DNA extracted from blood, in amounts of about 220-500 ng, served as the starting material for amplifying TRB repertoires. The listed sequencing device is Illumina MiSeq. TRB rearrangements were amplified by multiplex PCR with BIOMED2 TRB-A/B primer pools. TCRdb reprocessing: public reads trimmed at Q25 with fastp, clones called with MiXCR, in-frame beta chains kept. Duplicate CDR3 protein sequences are folded into a single record with the most common DNA and genes. The sample profile shows 15,000 or so distinct CDR3 sequences; 25% to 30% of them were found once. The biggest ten clones account for approximately 4.5% of the sample. Material: blood. The receptors stem from a human donor who had recovered from COVID-19.

The CDR3 DNA is TGTGCCAGCAGTTACGACCCCCTCTATGGCTACACCTTC. It yields the protein CASSYDPLYGYTF. This chain links TRBV6-2 or TRBV6-3 with TRBJ1-2; no reliable D call. In germline, CDR1 is MNHEY, CDR2 SVGEGT. The CDR3 is made up of 13 amino acids. Trimming cost V 2 bases and J 4 bases, with 8 bases left between them.

This clonotype was recorded many times. The rearrangement links TRBV10-3 to TRBJ2-2; D remains unclear. Between the trimmed V and J ends, which lost 7 bases and 0 bases, there was a span of 9 bases. Germline CDR1 reads ENHRY; CDR2 reads SYGVKD. CDR3 length: 14 residues. CDR3: CAINQVPNTGELFF. DNA for the CDR3: TGTGCCATCAATCAGGTCCCGAACACCGGGGAGCTGTTTTTT.

The chain employs TRBV9 and TRBJ2-1; 11 bases fit TRBD2. The CDR3 length is 21 residues. Germline V CDR1 and CDR2: SGDLS, YYNGEE. The junction had 19 bases not matched to a gene; V was cut back by 4 bases and J by 1 base. CDR3 nucleotides: TGTGCCAGCAGCCCCCTCGGGCTAGCGGGGGGCCTATTAAAGTCCTACAATGAGCAGTTCTTC. As protein: CASSPLGLAGGLLKSYNEQFF.

By share of the sample, this clonotype is medium-sized. The chain couples TRBV18 to TRBJ2-3, with 7 nucleotides matching TRBD1. The CDR3 runs to 14 residues. Germline trimming cut 4 bases from V and 2 bases from J; bases unmatched to any gene: 3. CDR1 is KGHSH and CDR2 is LQKENI in the germline V gene. The CDR3 sequence: CASSLQGITDTQYF. The CDR3 DNA sequence: TGTGCCAGCTCACTACAGGGGATCACAGATACGCAGTATTTT. The full variable domain, in which reference TRBV18 and TRBJ2-3 provide the parts outside the CDR3, is NAGVMQNPRHLVRRRGQEARLRCSPMKGHSHVYWYRQLPEEGLKFMVYLQKENIIDESGMPKERFSAEFPKEGPSILRIQQVVRGDSAAYFCASSLQGITDTQYFGPGTRLTVL.

The sample holds one count of this clonotype. This chain joins TRBV7-2 and TRBJ2-5; either TRBD1 or TRBD2 may supply D (5 bases each). V shed 4 bases and J shed 1 base, with 7 bases lying between them. Germline CDR1 and CDR2: SGHTA and FQGNSA. This CDR3 has 13 residues. The CDR3 nucleotides are TGTGCCAGCAGCTCCGGGGCCCAAGAGACCCAGTACTTC. Residues: CASSSGAQETQYF.

This clonotype was observed a handful of times. The gene calls are TRBV12-3 or TRBV12-4 and TRBJ1-2; no firm D call. V was trimmed by 6 bases and J by 7 bases, leaving 15 bases between them. The length of the CDR3 is 13 residues. DNA of the CDR3: TGTGCCAGCAGCCTTCTGCAGCTATCTGGCTACACCTTC. Encoded protein: CASSLLQLSGYTF.

CDR3 in amino acids: CASSYVQGADTQYF. The CDR3 DNA follows: TGTGCCAGCAGTTACGTGCAGGGGGCAGATACGCAGTATTTT. V usage is TRBV6-2 or TRBV6-3 and J usage is TRBJ2-3; 7 bases are a match to TRBD1. Germline-derived CDR1 and CDR2 are MNHEY and SVGEGT. With V trimmed by 2 bases and J by 4 bases, 3 bases remained unmatched. This CDR3 region has 14 residues.

This clonotype was found once. The rearrangement uses TRBV29-1 and TRBJ1-4; 9 bases line up with TRBD1. Germline CDR1 and CDR2: SQVTM and ANQGSEA. V lost 6 bases to trimming and J lost 2 bases; unmatched junction nucleotides: 7. The CDR3 extends over 15 amino acids. The CDR3: CSVDPTGGTNEKLFF. CDR3 sequence (DNA): TGCAGCGTGGACCCTACAGGGGGCACTAATGAAAAACTGTTTTTT.

This clonotype has a handful of counts. The chain uses TRBV6-1 and TRBJ1-5, with D possibly matching TRBD1 (5 bases). V was pared by 1 base and J by 4 bases, with 11 bases between. The CDR3 has 15 residues. CDR1 MNHNS and CDR2 SASEGT come from the germline V gene. The CDR3 region has the DNA TGTGCCAGCAGTGAAGAGGCCGGGGGAAATCAGCCCCAGCATTTT. Translating it yields CASSEEAGGNQPQHF.

Sample share makes this clonotype medium-sized. The genes are TRBV27 and TRBJ2-7, with 7 bases lining up with TRBD1. In germline, CDR1 is MNHEY, CDR2 SMNVEV (reference sequence). Trimming at V came to 6 bases and at J to 2 bases, leaving 7 bases not matched to a gene. The CDR3 sequence is 14 residues long. The CDR3 region is CASRETGPTYEQYF. The CDR3 DNA follows: TGTGCCAGCAGGGAGACAGGGCCTACCTACGAGCAGTACTTC.

The chain is built from TRBV29-1 and TRBJ1-5; 7 bases match TRBD1. The CDR3 is made up of 12 amino acids. Germline V gene lookup returns CDR1 SQVTM and CDR2 ANQGSEA. Trimming cost V 5 bases and J 6 bases; bases outside gene matches: 4. CDR3 sequence (DNA): TGCAGCGTTCTGGCAGGGGGTCAGCCCCAGCATTTT. The encoded protein is CSVLAGGQPQHF.